Each of the 10 T cell receptor beta chains below was sequenced from the same sample in a study of T-cell reconstitution after alpha-beta-depleted transplantation in children. General study findings and limits: T-cell counts and diversity at one year following transplant were attributed mainly to newly produced T cells.

These receptors' targets are unknown. Unique molecular identifiers were built into the TCRbeta library. TCRdb independently ran MiXCR on the PCR reads; one entry per CDR3 protein. Among around 270,000 distinct CDR3 sequences listed, roughly 7.8% were seen once. The source was peripheral blood, collected 360 days after TCRalphabeta/CD19-depleted stem cell transplant. The receptors were gathered from a female patient between 2 and 15 years old who had a stem cell transplant for Fanconi anemia, so the T cells may come from the graft donor.

In this sample, this clonotype turned up many times. This sequence joins TRBV5-1 and TRBJ2-6; D remains ambiguous. CDR3 length: 15 residues. Germline CDR1 and CDR2: SGHRS and YFSETQ. The ends were cut back, 0 bases at V and 0 bases at J, with 4 bases in the middle. The CDR3 protein is CASSLVDSGANVLTF. In DNA form, the CDR3 reads TGCGCCAGCAGCTTGGTCGACTCTGGGGCCAACGTCCTGACTTTC. Combining the CDR3 with reference TRBV5-1 and TRBJ2-6 gives the whole variable domain KAGVTQTPRYLIKTRGQQVTLSCSPISGHRSVSWYQQTPGQGLQFLFEYFSETQRNKGNFPGRFSGRQFSNSRSEMNVSTLELGDSALYLCASSLVDSGANVLTFGAGSRLTVL.

This clonotype was seen ten or more times. The rearrangement joins TRBV15 to TRBJ2-1, with D perhaps TRBD1 (6 bases). CDR3 length equals 14 residues. Trimming pared 5 bases from V and 2 bases from J, leaving 10 bases between. Per germline, CDR1 LNHNV and CDR2 YYDKDF (reference sequence). CDR3 in DNA: TGTGCCACCAGCGTCAGGGGAACCTACAATGAGCAGTTCTTC. Residues: CATSVRGTYNEQFF.

This clonotype was observed at least ten times. This chain joins TRBV24-1 and TRBJ2-7; TRBD1 might be the D (6 bases). Trimming shortened V by 0 bases and J by 2 bases, and 10 bases separated the two germline ends. Germline loops: CDR1 KGHDR, CDR2 SFDVKD. This CDR3 contains 15 residues. CDR3 loop: CATSDLWTAPYEQYF. The CDR3 DNA follows: TGTGCCACCAGTGATTTGTGGACAGCACCCTACGAGCAGTACTTC.

This clonotype appeared a few times. The chain is built from TRBV7-3 and TRBJ2-1; D gene uncertain. The CDR3 extends over 15 amino acids. CDR1 SGHTA and CDR2 FQGTGA come from the germline V gene. Trimming shortened V by 2 bases and J by 8 bases, and 16 bases separated the two germline ends. The CDR3 sequence: CASSLLVGGIDEQFF. CDR3 DNA: TGTGCCAGCAGCTTACTTGTGGGTGGGATAGATGAGCAGTTCTTC.

The rearrangement joins TRBV20-1 to TRBJ2-1; 7 positions match TRBD2. After removal of 5 bases from V and 8 bases from J, the junction contained 6 bases not matched to a gene. Germline CDR1 is DFQATT and CDR2 is SNEGSKA (reference sequence). The CDR3 consists of 12 residues. The CDR3 nucleotides are TGCAGTGCTGGGGGGGGGAGGGATGAGCAGTTCTTC. This gives the protein CSAGGGRDEQFF.

This clonotype was observed at least ten times. This chain joins TRBV12-3 or TRBV12-4 and TRBJ1-2; weak D call: TRBD1 (5 bases). The CDR3 runs to 12 residues. V shed 10 bases and J shed 2 bases, with 11 bases lying between them. CDR3 DNA sequence: TGTGCCACCACGGACAAGAACTATGGCTACACCTTC. Translated, it gives CATTDKNYGYTF.

This clonotype was recorded many times. The V gene is TRBV5-1, the J gene TRBJ2-1; 7 bases map to TRBD1. With 2 bases clipped from V and 9 bases from J, the junction kept 5 bases outside the gene matches. The germline CDR1 and CDR2 sequences are SGHRS and YFSETQ. There are 13 residues in the CDR3. The DNA of the CDR3 is TGCGCCAGCAGCTTAACAGGGGTCACTGAGCAGTTCTTC. Translating gives CASSLTGVTEQFF.

This clonotype was recorded a few times. This rearrangement joins TRBV6-1 to TRBJ1-4; 11 nucleotides line up with TRBD1. This CDR3 region has 14 residues. Germline CDR1 and CDR2: MNHNS and SASEGT. The V gene end was trimmed by 2 bases and the J gene end by 10 bases; junction bases not matched to a gene: 3. CDR3 sequence: CASSERGQGGKLFF. DNA for the CDR3: TGTGCCAGCAGTGAAAGGGGACAGGGGGGAAAACTGTTTTTT.

The chain couples TRBV5-5 to TRBJ1-5; 9 bases are a match to TRBD1. From germline, CDR1 is SGHKS and CDR2 YYEKEE (reference sequence). The CDR3 consists of 15 residues. With 4 bases clipped from V and 4 bases from J, the junction kept 6 bases outside the gene matches. The CDR3 spells CASSRGQGMNQPQHF. The CDR3 nucleotides read TGTGCCAGCAGCCGAGGACAGGGGATGAATCAGCCCCAGCATTTT.

The V gene is TRBV20-1, the J gene TRBJ1-4; 7 positions agree with TRBD1. The CDR3 contains 16 residues. The V and J ends lost 0 bases and 10 bases, in that order; junction bases with no gene match: 14. Germline V gene lookup returns CDR1 DFQATT and CDR2 SNEGSKA (reference sequence). Here the CDR3 DNA reads TGCAGTGCTAGAGAAATCCCCGACAGGGCTTCCGGAAAACTGTTTTTT. Its translation: CSAREIPDRASGKLFF.